This T cell receptor (beta chain) was recorded in a study of T cells in Graves' hyperthyroidism and ophthalmopathy. Germline lookup yields CDR1 MNHEY and CDR2 SVGEGT. The CDR3 has 13 amino acids. After removal of 7 bases from V and 3 bases from J, the junction contained 2 bases not matched to a gene. The investigators amplified TCR beta CDR3 regions from RNA transcripts. Initially, a first-round RT-PCR of the TCR CDR3 employed the HTBI primer set. MiXCR, applied by TCRdb to the multiplex PCR reads, yields one record per CDR3 protein. The data hold 300,000 to 450,000 distinct CDR3 sequences, with around 14% observed a single time. Hyperthyroidism had been newly diagnosed in patients aged 18 to 65, and its duration was under 2 months. Patients showing uncontrolled infection, other autoimmune disease, pregnancy or lactation were ineligible.

This clonotype was sampled from a woman aged 18-30 years with Graves' hyperthyroidism that later progressed to Graves' ophthalmopathy. V usage is TRBV6-2 or TRBV6-3 and J usage is TRBJ2-3; TRBD1 aligns across 9 bases. The sequencing sample was made of blood. The CDR3 region is CASKGTGTDTQYF. The CDR3 DNA follows: TGTGCCAGCAAAGGGACAGGGACAGATACGCAGTATTTT.